The next 21 T cell receptor beta chains were all read from a single sample in a study of T cells in Graves' hyperthyroidism and ophthalmopathy. Amplification targeted TCR beta CDR3 regions from RNA transcripts. HTBI primers were the set used in a first-round RT-PCR of the TCR CDR3. TCRdb reanalysed the multiplex PCR reads using MiXCR and keeps one entry per CDR3 protein. The sample consists of 250,000 to 300,000 distinct CDR3 sequences, roughly an eighth of them appearing once. Sequencing was done on a sample of blood. All receptors derive from a woman between 35 and 50 years old with Graves' hyperthyroidism.

This clonotype was detected ten times or more. The CDR3 nucleotides are TGTGCCACCAGCAGACCTCAAGAGACCCAGTACTTC. As protein: CATSRPQETQYF. This sequence joins TRBV15 and TRBJ2-5; unclear D gene. V lost 2 bases and J 2 bases, leaving 3 bases between the germline ends. The CDR3 is made up of 12 amino acids. The germline V gene encodes CDR1 LNHNV and CDR2 YYDKDF (reference sequence).

V and J are TRBV4-2 and TRBJ2-6; D possibly matches TRBD1 or TRBD2 (5 bases each). CDR1 is LGHNA, CDR2 YNFKEQ, per germline. There are 15 residues in the CDR3. V was cut by 0 bases and J by 2 bases, with 5 bases left in between. In nucleotides, the CDR3 is TGTGCCAGCAGCCAAGAGGGGGCTGGGGCCAACGTCCTGACTTTC. Its translation: CASSQEGAGANVLTF.

The sample holds many counts of this clonotype. The rearrangement links TRBV28 to TRBJ2-4; D remains ambiguous. Germline-derived CDR1 and CDR2 are MDHEN and SYDVKM. With 6 bases removed from V and 3 bases from J, the gap between germline ends came to 9 bases. The length of the CDR3 is 13 residues. The CDR3 reads CASRTDDKNIQYF. The CDR3 DNA reads TGTGCCAGCAGGACGGATGACAAAAACATTCAGTACTTC.

The chain has TRBV15 and TRBJ2-5; D is unresolved. Germline V CDR1 and CDR2: LNHNV, YYDKDF (reference sequence). The length of the CDR3 is 14 residues. V lost 4 bases, J lost 4 bases, and 13 bases lay in between. CDR3 bases: TGTGCCACCAGCACCCGTGGCGGCGGAGAGACCCAGTACTTC. It encodes CATSTRGGGETQYF.

In its sample, this clonotype was seen many times. The rearrangement joins TRBV7-2 to TRBJ1-1; 7 bases are shared with TRBD1. The germline gives CDR1 SGHTA, CDR2 FQGNSA. The CDR3 length is 15 residues. After removal of 2 bases from V and 0 bases from J, the junction contained 3 bases not matched to a gene. CDR3 residues: CASSLSGQVNTEAFF. The CDR3 coding sequence is TGTGCCAGCAGCTTAAGCGGACAGGTGAACACTGAAGCTTTCTTT.

This clonotype appeared many times. This chain uses TRBV12-3 or TRBV12-4 with TRBJ1-1; TRBD1 is a possible D gene (5 bases). The CDR3 is made up of 15 amino acids. With 3 bases removed from V and 3 bases from J, the gap between germline ends came to 14 bases. The CDR3 region is CASSLGRQIYTEAFF. The CDR3 bases are TGTGCCAGCAGTTTGGGTCGACAGATCTACACTGAAGCTTTCTTT.

At least ten counts were recorded for this clonotype. The chain recombines TRBV12-3 or TRBV12-4 with TRBJ1-3; D not resolved. The V end lost 6 bases, the J end lost 0 bases, and 15 bases lay between the germline ends. The CDR3 loop spans 16 amino acids. CDR3 DNA: TGTGCCAGCAGCCCAAGTTGGGGAAACTCTGGAAACACCATATATTTT. Translating gives CASSPSWGNSGNTIYF.

This clonotype was observed a few times. The chain employs TRBV10-2 and TRBJ2-1; D gene unclear. Germline CDR1 WSHSY, CDR2 SAAADI. The V and J ends lost 0 bases and 9 bases respectively, with 9 bases between them. This CDR3 has 13 residues. CDR3 loop: CASSESISPEQFF. CDR3 DNA: TGCGCCAGCAGTGAGTCGATAAGCCCTGAGCAGTTCTTC.

Concerning this clonotype itself: An end of the junction does not agree with germline; a read error may underlie this. V is TRBV11-2 and J is TRBJ2-5; D gene unclear. Germline V gene data show CDR1 as SGHAT and CDR2 as FQNNGV. The CDR3 spans 14 residues. The CDR3 DNA is TGCGCCAGCAGCCAAGACCCGGGCGGAGAGACCCAGTACTTC. It is translated as CASSQDPGGETQYF.

The J gene is TRBJ2-3, the V gene TRBV29-1; the match to TRBD2 covers 7 bases. The CDR3 contains 15 residues. Germline assignment: CDR1 SQVTM and CDR2 ANQGSEA. Trimming took 1 base from V and 6 from J; bases not matched to a gene: 10. The CDR3 here is CSVEAGRELYDTQYF. DNA for the CDR3: TGCAGCGTTGAAGCGGGGCGGGAGTTATATGATACGCAGTATTTT.

Many counts were recorded for this clonotype. V and J are TRBV10-3 and TRBJ2-7; TRBD1 matches at 8 bases. The CDR3 is 15 residues long. V dropped 3 bases and J dropped 3; count of bases not matched to a gene: 7. The germline CDR1 and CDR2 sequences are ENHRY and SYGVKD. The CDR3 region has the DNA TGTGCCATCAGTGACGCCGGGACAGGCCACTACGAGCAGTACTTC. It yields the protein CAISDAGTGHYEQYF.

This clonotype came up many times. This rearrangement joins TRBV27 to TRBJ2-7; D gene uncertain. The V gene's germline CDR1 is MNHEY and CDR2 SMNVEV (reference sequence). This CDR3 comprises 14 residues. The V end was cut by 5 bases, the J end by 5 bases, with 16 bases between. The CDR3 loop is CASSTRRFGHEQYF. For the CDR3, the DNA is TGTGCCAGCAGTACCAGACGGTTCGGACACGAGCAGTACTTC.

In this sample, this clonotype turned up many times. The rearrangement links TRBV28 to TRBJ1-2; D is unclear. There are 12 residues in the CDR3. CDR1 and CDR2 from the germline V gene are MDHEN and SYDVKM. Between the trimmed V and J ends, which lost 6 bases and 4 bases, there was a span of 9 bases. The CDR3 sequence is CASRLGIYGYTF. For the CDR3, the DNA is TGTGCCAGCAGATTGGGGATCTATGGCTACACCTTC.

This clonotype turned up a few times. This chain connects TRBV18 to TRBJ1-3, with D possibly being TRBD1 (5 bases). V lost 5 bases, J lost 2 bases, and 13 bases lay in between. Germline CDR1 is KGHSH and CDR2 is LQKENI. There are 15 residues in the CDR3. The CDR3 DNA reads TGTGCCAGCTCATATGACAGAGAGACTGGAAACACCATATATTTT. It yields the protein CASSYDRETGNTIYF.

This clonotype was found many times. J is TRBJ1-1 and V is TRBV2; D uncertain. V was shortened by 6 bases and J by 1 base, with 3 bases between the two germline ends. This CDR3 comprises 11 residues. The V gene's germline CDR1 is SNHLY and CDR2 FYNNEI. The CDR3 here is CASRRNTEAFF. CDR3 sequence (DNA): TGTGCCAGCAGGAGGAACACTGAAGCTTTCTTT.

This clonotype came up once. The V gene is TRBV29-1, the J gene TRBJ2-5; no reliable D call. V was shortened by 6 bases and J by 7 bases, with 9 bases between the two germline ends. The CDR3 spans 10 residues. In germline, CDR1 is SQVTM, CDR2 ANQGSEA. The CDR3 DNA reads TGCAGCGTGACTTGGGGGACCCAGTACTTC. This sequence encodes CSVTWGTQYF.

This clonotype has ten or more counts. The chain uses TRBV28 and TRBJ2-5; D perhaps matches TRBD2 (5 bases). V dropped 7 bases and J dropped 2 bases, with 8 bases sitting between them. Germline V gives CDR1 MDHEN, CDR2 SYDVKM. The CDR3 runs to 12 residues. The CDR3 loop reads CASIGVQETQYF. DNA of the CDR3: TGTGCCAGCATCGGGGTACAAGAGACCCAGTACTTC. The full variable domain, its missing parts supplied by reference TRBV28 and TRBJ2-5, is DVKVTQSSRYLVKRTGEKVFLECVQDMDHENMFWYRQDPGLGLRLIYFSYDVKMKEKGDIPEGYSVSREKKERFSLILESASTNQTSMYLCASIGVQETQYFGPGTRLLVL.

This clonotype was picked up a small number of times. The chain uses TRBV3-1 and TRBJ2-7, with 7 nucleotides matching TRBD2. The germline V gene encodes CDR1 LGHDT and CDR2 YNNKEL (reference sequence). The CDR3 covers 17 residues. The V segment lost 1 base and the J segment 7 bases; nucleotides outside the gene matches: 16. The CDR3 DNA is TGTGCCAGCAGCCAAGGTCTGGCTAGCGGTTACGGGCGGGAGCAGTACTTC. It encodes CASSQGLASGYGREQYF.

This clonotype was detected ten times or more. The V gene is TRBV4-1, the J gene TRBJ1-1; no reliable D call. V was pared by 0 bases and J by 0 bases, with 17 bases between. The CDR3 totals 18 residues. The germline CDR1 and CDR2 sequences are MGHRA and YSYEKL. CDR3 region: CASSQEVRLDSMNTEAFF. As DNA, the CDR3 is TGCGCCAGCAGCCAAGAAGTTCGTTTGGACTCCATGAACACTGAAGCTTTCTTT.

There are many counts of this clonotype. This rearrangement joins TRBV28 to TRBJ2-1; 8 positions agree with TRBD2. With V trimmed by 5 bases and J by 10 bases, 10 bases remained unmatched. Per germline, CDR1 MDHEN and CDR2 SYDVKM. CDR3 size: 14 residues. The CDR3: CASSQGLAGKEQFF. CDR3 coding DNA: TGTGCCAGCAGTCAAGGGCTAGCGGGTAAAGAGCAGTTCTTC.

In nucleotides, the CDR3 is TGCGCCAGCAGCCAATCCATCAGAGACAGGGCAGCTTTCTTT. Protein sequence: CASSQSIRDRAAFF. The chain links TRBV4-1 to TRBJ1-1, with 7 nucleotides matching TRBD1. CDR3 length: 14 amino acids. CDR1 and CDR2 (germline): MGHRA, YSYEKL. With 2 bases clipped from V and 10 bases from J, the junction kept 10 bases outside the gene matches.